This T cell receptor beta chain stems from a study of T cell clones after liver transplantation. Some clones are missing from TCRdb's copy, which holds only in-frame ones; the method was immunoSEQ multiplex PCR. The data show 72,000 or so clones, 83% seen once. This TCR derives from a human patient who received a liver transplant. Some T cells may have originated in the graft donor. The sample was CD4+ T cells from blood, taken at the 22-month timepoint.

CDR3 nucleotide sequence: TGTGCCAGCAGCGTAGGGGGACTAGCGGGCACTGAGCAGTTCTTC. Its protein is CASSVGGLAGTEQFF. V and J are TRBV9 and TRBJ2-1; TRBD2 matches 12 bases. Germline V CDR1 and CDR2: SGDLS, YYNGEE. CDR3 size: 15 residues. Losses at the gene ends were 0 bases for V and 9 bases for J; bases not matched to a gene: 4.